This T cell receptor (beta chain) was sequenced in a study of blood T cell repertoires in COVID-19. Study context: In each case, the material was cDNA or gDNA derived from T cells, B-cell-depleted T cells, or PBMCs.

Clones were sequenced by immunoSEQ multiplex PCR, and TCRdb holds only the in-frame ones, with some missing. The sample carries about 250,000 clones, roughly 80% recorded once. The CDR3 length is 14 residues. Trimming took off 3 bases at V and 11 bases at J, with 19 bases between the two ends. Germline lookup yields CDR1 MNHNS and CDR2 SASEGT. The receptor comes from a woman aged 40 to 49 with active or convalescent COVID-19. Sequenced sample: peripheral blood. This rearrangement joins TRBV6-1 to TRBJ1-1, with D tentatively TRBD1 (5 bases). The CDR3 reads CASSDTSRGPGAFF. The CDR3, as DNA: TGTGCCAGCAGTGATACCTCAAGGGGCCCTGGGGCTTTCTTT.